This T cell receptor (beta chain) was identified in a study of Ad26.COV2.S vaccination and SARS-CoV-2 variants. Overall study: Donor got 5x10^10 or 1x10^11 viral particles of Ad26.COV2.S.

Broader study findings: Substantial breadth was reported for post-vaccination spike-specific CD8+ and CD4+ T cells. Total T cell responses, in the TCR breadth and depth analyses, may have been underestimated. Recipients of either vaccine or placebo displayed similar breadth of non-spike TCRs.

The treatment denotes: about 20 received Ad26.COV2.S at low or high dose, single or two shots; 5 received placebo; per-sample allocation not given. Day 63 following the first vaccine or placebo injection was when the samples were taken. The germline V and J ends were trimmed by 2 bases and 6 bases, with 8 bases remaining between them. Germline CDR1 and CDR2: GTSNPN and SVGIG (reference sequence). The CDR3 has 11 residues. TCRdb's table, derived via immunoSEQ multiplex PCR, lists solely in-frame clones and lacks some. This table has about half a million clones, nearly 90% appearing once. Remarks on this clone: Its target is not known.

Specimen: peripheral blood, collected in a trial of Ad26.COV2.S vaccine versus placebo. This TCR derives from a person between 18 and 60 years old who received the Ad26.COV2.S COVID-19 vaccine or a placebo. This chain connects TRBV30 to TRBJ2-7; D gene ambiguous. In DNA, the CDR3 is TGTGCCTGGAGTTCTCGTCGCGAGCAGTACTTC. Protein: CAWSSRREQYF. The variable domain in full, completed from reference TRBV30 and TRBJ2-7, reads SQTIHQWPATLVQPVGSPLSLECTVEGTSNPNLYWYRQAAGRGLQLLFYSVGIGQISSEVPQNLSASRPQDRQFILSSKKLLLSDSGFYLCAWSSRREQYFGPGTRLTVT.